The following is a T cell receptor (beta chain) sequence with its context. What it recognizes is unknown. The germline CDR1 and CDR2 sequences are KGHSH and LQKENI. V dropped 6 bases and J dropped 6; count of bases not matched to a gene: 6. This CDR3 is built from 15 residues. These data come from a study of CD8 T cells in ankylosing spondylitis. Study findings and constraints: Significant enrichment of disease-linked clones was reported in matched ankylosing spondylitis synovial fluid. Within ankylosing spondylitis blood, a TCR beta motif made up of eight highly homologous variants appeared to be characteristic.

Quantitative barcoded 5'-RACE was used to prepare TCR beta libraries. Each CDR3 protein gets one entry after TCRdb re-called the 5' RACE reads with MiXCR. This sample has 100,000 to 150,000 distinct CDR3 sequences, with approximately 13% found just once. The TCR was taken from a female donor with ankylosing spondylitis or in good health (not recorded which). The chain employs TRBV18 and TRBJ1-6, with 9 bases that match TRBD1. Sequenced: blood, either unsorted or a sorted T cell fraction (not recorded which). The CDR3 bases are TGTGCCAGCTCCCTACAGGGGGCTGCTAATTCACCCCTCCACTTT. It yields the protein CASSLQGAANSPLHF.